This is a list of T cell receptor beta chains from one sample in a study of beta chain features in type 1 diabetes. Sequencing used immunoSEQ multiplex PCR; TCRdb keeps in-frame clones, though not all of them. The sample lists 220,000 or so clones, around 65% occurring once. Input material: naive CD4+ T cells from blood. These receptors all come from a man in his thirties or forties in good health. The CDR3 runs from the conserved cysteine through the conserved F or W. The D gene is left open where the match is weak. Clone size is stated in some rows and not others, as once, few, many or a class when expanded.

J gene: TRBJ2-1
clone size: .
V gene: TRBV7-9
D gene: TRBD2
CDR3 protein: CASSLETSGYNEQFF
CDR3 DNA: TGTGCCAGCAGCTTAGAAACTAGCGGCTACAATGAGCAGTTCTTC

J gene: TRBJ2-1
clone size: .
V gene: TRBV30
D gene: TRBD2
CDR3 protein: CAWSFGTRNYNEQFF
CDR3 DNA: TGTGCCTGGAGTTTCGGGACTAGAAACTACAATGAGCAGTTCTTC

J gene: TRBJ1-5
clone size: .
V gene: TRBV6-5
D gene: .
CDR3 protein: CASSYSRFNQPQHF
CDR3 DNA: TGTGCCAGCAGTTACTCCCGTTTCAATCAGCCCCAGCATTTT

J gene: TRBJ1-2
clone size: .
V gene: TRBV30
D gene: TRBD1
CDR3 protein: CAWSKPRQGRSGYGYTF
CDR3 DNA: TGTGCCTGGAGTAAACCCCGACAGGGGCGAAGCGGGTATGGCTACACCTTC

J gene: TRBJ2-4
clone size: .
V gene: TRBV6-5
D gene: TRBD2
CDR3 protein: CASRGLAGIQYF
CDR3 DNA: TGTGCCAGCAGGGGACTAGCTGGCATTCAGTACTTC

J gene: TRBJ2-7
clone size: few
V gene: TRBV30
D gene: TRBD1
CDR3 protein: CAWTKDRVPSLYEQYF
CDR3 DNA: TGTGCCTGGACTAAGGACAGGGTACCCTCTCTCTACGAGCAGTACTTC

J gene: TRBJ1-2
clone size: .
V gene: TRBV4-2
D gene: .
CDR3 protein: CASSQALQGSSYGYTF
CDR3 DNA: TGTGCCAGCAGCCAAGCCTTACAGGGTTCGAGCTATGGCTACACCTTC

J gene: TRBJ2-2
clone size: .
V gene: TRBV29-1
D gene: .
CDR3 protein: CSFRNTGELFF
CDR3 DNA: TGCAGCTTTAGGAACACCGGGGAGCTGTTTTTT

J gene: TRBJ1-2
clone size: .
V gene: TRBV5-4
D gene: TRBD1
CDR3 protein: CASSLVTGDYGYTF
CDR3 DNA: TGTGCCAGCAGCTTGGTGACAGGGGACTATGGCTACACCTTC

J gene: TRBJ2-3
clone size: .
V gene: TRBV30
D gene: TRBD2
CDR3 protein: CAWIPSGKGTDTQYF
CDR3 DNA: TGTGCCTGGATCCCTAGCGGGAAGGGAACAGATACGCAGTATTTT

J gene: TRBJ2-5
clone size: few
V gene: TRBV15
D gene: .
CDR3 protein: CATSRDDSGQETQYF
CDR3 DNA: TGTGCCACCAGCAGAGATGACAGCGGACAAGAGACCCAGTACTTC

J gene: TRBJ2-5
clone size: once
V gene: TRBV7-2
D gene: .
CDR3 protein: CASSLAGGQETQYF
CDR3 DNA: TGTGCCAGCAGCTTAGCGGGGGGCCAAGAGACCCAGTACTTC

J gene: TRBJ2-3
clone size: few
V gene: TRBV29-1
D gene: TRBD1
CDR3 protein: CSVASGTGGADTQYF
CDR3 DNA: TGCAGCGTCGCCTCCGGGACAGGGGGCGCAGATACGCAGTATTTT

J gene: TRBJ2-5
clone size: few
V gene: TRBV25-1
D gene: TRBD1
CDR3 protein: CASSDETGKETQYF
CDR3 DNA: TGTGCCAGCAGTGACGAGACAGGGAAGGAGACCCAGTACTTC

J gene: TRBJ2-4
clone size: .
V gene: TRBV2
D gene: TRBD2
CDR3 protein: CASSGTSGSKNIQYF
CDR3 DNA: TGTGCCAGCAGTGGGACTAGCGGTTCCAAAAACATTCAGTACTTC

J gene: TRBJ2-6
clone size: once
V gene: TRBV6-5
D gene: .
CDR3 protein: CASSYDSSGANVLTF
CDR3 DNA: TGTGCCAGCAGTTACGACAGCTCTGGGGCCAACGTCCTGACTTTC

J gene: TRBJ1-1
clone size: .
V gene: TRBV7-9
D gene: .
CDR3 protein: CASSPGSDTEAFF
CDR3 DNA: TGTGCCAGCAGCCCGGGGAGCGACACTGAAGCTTTCTTT

J gene: TRBJ2-7
clone size: few
V gene: TRBV29-1
D gene: TRBD2
CDR3 protein: CSVVRGGGPNYEQYF
CDR3 DNA: TGCAGCGTTGTAAGAGGCGGGGGGCCGAACTACGAGCAGTACTTC

J gene: TRBJ2-3
clone size: .
V gene: TRBV4-3
D gene: .
CDR3 protein: CASSQEVRADTQYF
CDR3 DNA: TGCGCCAGCAGCCAAGAGGTCCGGGCAGATACGCAGTATTTT

J gene: TRBJ2-7
clone size: .
V gene: TRBV6-6
D gene: TRBD1
CDR3 protein: CASRPGGGKYEQYF
CDR3 DNA: TGTGCCAGCAGACCAGGGGGCGGAAAGTACGAGCAGTACTTC

J gene: TRBJ1-1
clone size: .
V gene: TRBV5-1
D gene: .
CDR3 protein: CASSLQGNTEAFF
CDR3 DNA: TGCGCCAGCAGCTTACAGGGGAACACTGAAGCTTTCTTT

J gene: TRBJ2-7
clone size: .
V gene: TRBV15
D gene: .
CDR3 protein: CATSRDSGREQYF
CDR3 DNA: TGTGCCACCAGCAGAGATTCCGGACGCGAGCAGTACTTC

J gene: TRBJ2-5
clone size: .
V gene: TRBV29-1
D gene: .
CDR3 protein: CSAYRNQETQYF
CDR3 DNA: TGCAGCGCGTACAGAAACCAAGAGACCCAGTACTTC

J gene: TRBJ1-6
clone size: few
V gene: TRBV25-1
D gene: .
CDR3 protein: CASSEGGALHF
CDR3 DNA: TGTGCCAGCAGTGAGGGGGGCGCCCTCCACTTT

J gene: TRBJ2-1
clone size: .
V gene: TRBV30
D gene: .
CDR3 protein: CAWSTGKAYNEQFF
CDR3 DNA: TGTGCCTGGAGTACGGGTAAGGCCTACAATGAGCAGTTCTTC

J gene: TRBJ2-5
clone size: .
V gene: TRBV30
D gene: TRBD2
CDR3 protein: CAWTPQAGGRETQYF
CDR3 DNA: TGTGCCTGGACTCCTCAAGCGGGGGGGCGGGAGACCCAGTACTTC

J gene: TRBJ2-3
clone size: .
V gene: TRBV15
D gene: .
CDR3 protein: CATSSPRTGTDTQYF
CDR3 DNA: TGTGCCACCAGCAGTCCCCGGACGGGCACAGATACGCAGTATTTT

J gene: TRBJ2-5
clone size: few
V gene: TRBV10-3
D gene: .
CDR3 protein: CAISEGQGGETQYF
CDR3 DNA: TGTGCCATCAGTGAGGGACAGGGAGGGGAGACCCAGTACTTC

J gene: TRBJ1-2
clone size: .
V gene: TRBV4-3
D gene: .
CDR3 protein: CASRPLDEGTYGYTF
CDR3 DNA: TGCGCCAGCAGGCCCTTAGATGAGGGGACCTATGGCTACACCTTC

J gene: TRBJ2-6
clone size: .
V gene: TRBV5-6
D gene: .
CDR3 protein: CASSLAVRASGANVLTF
CDR3 DNA: TGTGCCAGCAGCTTGGCGGTCAGGGCCTCTGGGGCCAACGTCCTGACTTTC

J gene: TRBJ2-3
clone size: .
V gene: TRBV7-2
D gene: TRBD2
CDR3 protein: CASSPRTSGRRGTDTQYF
CDR3 DNA: TGTGCCAGCAGCCCAAGGACTAGCGGGAGACGAGGCACAGATACGCAGTATTTT

J gene: TRBJ1-1
clone size: .
V gene: TRBV29-1
D gene: TRBD1
CDR3 protein: CSVSGTGEGGTEAFF
CDR3 DNA: TGCAGCGTCTCCGGGACAGGGGAGGGCGGCACTGAAGCTTTCTTT

J gene: TRBJ1-6
clone size: .
V gene: TRBV30
D gene: .
CDR3 protein: CAWERTANDSPLHF
CDR3 DNA: TGTGCCTGGGAAAGGACAGCTAATGACTCCCCCCTCCACTTT

J gene: TRBJ2-1
clone size: .
V gene: TRBV29-1
D gene: .
CDR3 protein: CSVKWIGPNEQFF
CDR3 DNA: TGCAGCGTCAAATGGATAGGGCCCAATGAGCAGTTCTTC

J gene: TRBJ2-5
clone size: few
V gene: TRBV5-4
D gene: .
CDR3 protein: CASSPDLQETQYF
CDR3 DNA: TGTGCCAGCAGCCCAGATTTGCAAGAGACCCAGTACTTC

J gene: TRBJ2-7
clone size: .
V gene: TRBV6-1
D gene: .
CDR3 protein: CASSEGDGSPYEQYF
CDR3 DNA: TGTGCCAGCAGTGAAGGGGACGGGTCCCCCTACGAGCAGTACTTC

J gene: TRBJ2-7
clone size: .
V gene: TRBV30
D gene: .
CDR3 protein: CAWKQANEQYF
CDR3 DNA: TGTGCCTGGAAACAAGCTAACGAGCAGTACTTC

J gene: TRBJ1-2
clone size: .
V gene: TRBV30
D gene: TRBD1
CDR3 protein: CAWSRDRANYGYTF
CDR3 DNA: TGTGCCTGGAGCCGAGACAGGGCTAACTATGGCTACACCTTC

J gene: TRBJ2-5
clone size: .
V gene: TRBV25-1
D gene: .
CDR3 protein: CASSEYSGRIQETQYF
CDR3 DNA: TGTGCCAGCAGTGAATACTCGGGACGTATCCAAGAGACCCAGTACTTC

J gene: TRBJ2-1
clone size: once
V gene: TRBV30
D gene: .
CDR3 protein: CAWSGSYGVWNEQFF
CDR3 DNA: TGTGCCTGGTCTGGGTCTTACGGGGTTTGGAATGAGCAGTTCTTC

J gene: TRBJ2-5
clone size: .
V gene: TRBV7-9
D gene: .
CDR3 protein: CASSFGPSETQYF
CDR3 DNA: TGTGCCAGCAGCTTTGGGCCTTCGGAGACCCAGTACTTC

J gene: TRBJ2-1
clone size: .
V gene: TRBV29-1
D gene: TRBD2
CDR3 protein: CSVAVSGSYNEQFF
CDR3 DNA: TGCAGCGTTGCAGTTAGCGGGAGCTACAATGAGCAGTTCTTC

J gene: TRBJ2-5
clone size: .
V gene: TRBV7-2
D gene: .
CDR3 protein: CASSLVTAQETQYF
CDR3 DNA: TGTGCCAGCAGCTTAGTCACAGCACAAGAGACCCAGTACTTC

J gene: TRBJ2-5
clone size: .
V gene: TRBV9
D gene: .
CDR3 protein: CASSLRTAWGETQYF
CDR3 DNA: TGTGCCAGCAGCTTACGGACTGCCTGGGGGGAGACCCAGTACTTC

J gene: TRBJ1-2
clone size: .
V gene: TRBV25-1
D gene: .
CDR3 protein: CASSESGSLYGYTF
CDR3 DNA: TGTGCCAGCAGTGAATCGGGCAGTTTGTATGGCTACACCTTC

J gene: TRBJ2-5
clone size: few
V gene: TRBV10-3
D gene: TRBD2
CDR3 protein: CAISEGLAGVQETQYF
CDR3 DNA: TGTGCCATCAGTGAGGGACTAGCGGGGGTCCAAGAGACCCAGTACTTC

J gene: TRBJ2-3
clone size: .
V gene: TRBV9
D gene: .
CDR3 protein: CASSPTGRGTDTQYF
CDR3 DNA: TGTGCCAGCAGCCCAACAGGCAGGGGCACAGATACGCAGTATTTT

J gene: TRBJ2-7
clone size: .
V gene: TRBV18
D gene: TRBD1
CDR3 protein: CASSSGTGREQYF
CDR3 DNA: TGTGCCAGCTCGTCAGGGACAGGGCGCGAGCAGTACTTC

J gene: TRBJ2-1
clone size: once
V gene: TRBV25-1
D gene: TRBD2
CDR3 protein: CASRTSGSRGNEQFF
CDR3 DNA: TGTGCCAGCAGGACTAGCGGGAGCAGGGGCAATGAGCAGTTCTTC

J gene: TRBJ2-7
clone size: .
V gene: TRBV18
D gene: .
CDR3 protein: CASSPLDPSEQYF
CDR3 DNA: TGTGCCAGCTCACCATTGGACCCCAGCGAGCAGTACTTC

J gene: TRBJ1-6
clone size: .
V gene: TRBV30
D gene: .
CDR3 protein: CAWSKAAGINSPLHF
CDR3 DNA: TGTGCCTGGAGCAAGGCAGCAGGGATAAATTCACCCCTCCACTTT